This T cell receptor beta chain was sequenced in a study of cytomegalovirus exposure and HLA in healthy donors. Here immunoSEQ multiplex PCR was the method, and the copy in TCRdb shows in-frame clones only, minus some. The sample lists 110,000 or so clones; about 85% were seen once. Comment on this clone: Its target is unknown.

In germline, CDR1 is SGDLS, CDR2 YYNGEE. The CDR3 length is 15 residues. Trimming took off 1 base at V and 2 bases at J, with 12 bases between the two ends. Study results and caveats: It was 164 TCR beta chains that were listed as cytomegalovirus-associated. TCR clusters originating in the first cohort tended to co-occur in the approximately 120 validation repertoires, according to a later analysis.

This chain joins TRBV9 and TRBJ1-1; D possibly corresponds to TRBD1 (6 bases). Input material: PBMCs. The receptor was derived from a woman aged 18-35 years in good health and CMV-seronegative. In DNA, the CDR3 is TGTGCCAGCAGCGTAAGTAGGGGGAGTAACACTGAAGCTTTCTTT. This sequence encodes CASSVSRGSNTEAFF. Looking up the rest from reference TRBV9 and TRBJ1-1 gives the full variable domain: DSGVTQTPKHLITATGQRVTLRCSPRSGDLSVYWYQQSLDQGLQFLIQYYNGEERAKGNILERFSAQQFPDLHSELNLSSLELGDSALYFCASSVSRGSNTEAFFGQGTRLTVV.